The 25 T cell receptor beta chains below were found in one sample sequenced in a study of shared clonotypes between healthy human individuals. TCRdb's table, derived via immunoSEQ multiplex PCR, lists solely in-frame clones and lacks some. This table holds about 2.3 million clones, 90% to 95% found once. Sequenced sample: naive CD4+ T cells from PBMCs. Subset in this sample: CD45RA+ positively selected. Receptors were obtained from a man between 18 and 35 years old in good health. Some clones in this sample may be carry-over from other donors' samples.

For the CDR3, the DNA is TGCGCCAGCAGCTTGGTGGGACAGGGGAGCACAGATACGCAGTATTTT. Residues: CASSLVGQGSTDTQYF. The J gene is TRBJ2-3, the V gene TRBV5-1; 10 nucleotides line up with TRBD1. In germline, CDR1 is SGHRS, CDR2 YFSETQ. The V segment lost 0 bases and the J segment 0 bases; nucleotides outside the gene matches: 1. The CDR3 runs 16 residues.

This rearrangement joins TRBV19 to TRBJ1-5; D remains ambiguous. The CDR3 is 13 residues long. Germline values: CDR1 LNHDA, CDR2 SQIVND (reference sequence). Between the trimmed V and J ends, which lost 5 bases and 9 bases, there was a span of 14 bases. In DNA, the CDR3 is TGTGCCAGTAGTCTCGGGGTAGCGGGGCCCCAGCATTTT. Protein sequence: CASSLGVAGPQHF.

This chain connects TRBV19 to TRBJ1-3; no clear D gene. Germline CDR1 reads LNHDA; CDR2 reads SQIVND (reference sequence). This CDR3 is built from 15 residues. Trimming shortened V by 7 bases and J by 0 bases, and 13 bases separated the two germline ends. This CDR3 reads CASTDRTGSGNTIYF. In nucleotides, the CDR3 is TGTGCCAGTACCGATAGGACGGGCTCTGGAAACACCATATATTTT.

This clone was detected once. V is TRBV29-1 and J is TRBJ2-2, with D perhaps matching TRBD1 or TRBD2 (5 bases each). Looked up from germline, CDR1 is SQVTM and CDR2 is ANQGSEA. The CDR3 length is 12 residues. Trimming shortened V by 4 bases and J by 3 bases, and 6 bases separated the two germline ends. The CDR3 protein is CSVGDHTGELFF. For the CDR3, the DNA is TGCAGCGTTGGGGACCACACCGGGGAGCTGTTTTTT.

As concerns this clone: This CDR3 is also generated by other DNA sequences in the sample. This chain joins TRBV28 and TRBJ2-7, with D possibly TRBD2 on 6 matching bases. Trimming cost V 6 bases and J 0 bases, with 15 bases left between them. Germline lookup yields CDR1 MDHEN and CDR2 SYDVKM. The CDR3 extends over 15 amino acids. The CDR3 reads CASSPRGGGSYEQYF. CDR3 DNA: TGTGCCAGCAGCCCGCGGGGAGGCGGCTCCTACGAGCAGTACTTC.

This clone is a singleton in its sample. The chain joins TRBV5-1 to TRBJ2-3, with 7 bases identical to TRBD1. J gave up 4 bases and V 4 bases, and 6 bases lay outside the gene matches. This CDR3 contains 14 residues. CDR1 and CDR2 (germline): SGHRS, YFSETQ. CDR3 protein: CASSTDRAADTQYF. The CDR3 nucleotides read TGCGCCAGCAGCACAGACAGGGCTGCAGATACGCAGTATTTT.

J is TRBJ1-2 and V is TRBV5-6; 7 bases map to TRBD1. J lost 2 bases, V lost 3 bases, and 4 bases had no gene match. The CDR3 runs to 14 residues. CDR1 is SGHDT and CDR2 is YYEEEE in the germline V gene. The DNA of the CDR3 is TGTGCCAGCAGCTCTTGGACAGGCAACTATGGCTACACCTTC. As protein: CASSSWTGNYGYTF.

The chain couples TRBV7-9 to TRBJ2-1, with TRBD2 identical over 7 bases. V gave up 5 bases and J gave up 3 bases; unmatched junction bases: 10. CDR1 SEHNR and CDR2 FQNEAQ come from the germline V gene (reference sequence). The CDR3 is made up of 16 amino acids. The CDR3 spells CASSPPRLAVYNEQFF. In nucleotides, the CDR3 is TGTGCCAGCAGCCCCCCCCGGCTAGCGGTCTACAATGAGCAGTTCTTC.

The chain joins TRBV5-5 to TRBJ1-2; TRBD1 aligns across 10 bases. The CDR3 has 14 residues. Germline assignment: CDR1 SGHKS and CDR2 YYEKEE (reference sequence). The J segment lost 7 bases and the V segment lost 0 bases, leaving 3 bases of the junction unmatched. DNA of the CDR3: TGTGCCAGCAGCTTGGCCGGGACAGGGGCTGGCTACACCTTC. Residues: CASSLAGTGAGYTF.

The J gene is TRBJ2-7, the V gene TRBV28, with TRBD1 matching 10 bases. Trimming cost V 4 bases and J 0 bases; bases outside gene matches: 0. Per germline, CDR1 MDHEN and CDR2 SYDVKM. The length of the CDR3 is 14 residues. The CDR3 reads CASSWTGGSYEQYF. The CDR3, as DNA: TGTGCCAGCAGTTGGACAGGGGGCTCCTACGAGCAGTACTTC.

The chain couples TRBV18 to TRBJ1-2; TRBD1 is a possible D gene (5 bases). The CDR3 loop spans 13 amino acids. V gave up 3 bases and J gave up 6 bases, with 11 bases separating them. Germline V gene data show CDR1 as KGHSH and CDR2 as LQKENI. The CDR3 protein is CASSPTRVNGYTF. The DNA for the CDR3 is TGTGCCAGCTCACCTACCAGGGTTAATGGCTACACCTTC.

The sample holds one count of this clone. The rearrangement joins TRBV5-5 to TRBJ1-2; no reliable D call. CDR3 length: 12 amino acids. Trimming pared 2 bases from V and 7 bases from J, leaving 9 bases between. Germline V gives CDR1 SGHKS, CDR2 YYEKEE (reference sequence). This CDR3 is CASSFESSGYTF. CDR3 in DNA: TGTGCCAGCAGCTTTGAAAGCAGTGGCTACACCTTC.

The V gene is TRBV5-6, the J gene TRBJ2-7; TRBD1 agrees at 8 bases. Germline V gene data show CDR1 as SGHDT and CDR2 as YYEEEE. The CDR3 runs to 15 residues. The trim removed 5 bases at V and 3 bases at J, leaving 10 bases unmatched. The CDR3 spells CASRQAGGAGYEQYF. CDR3 DNA: TGTGCCAGCAGACAAGCAGGGGGCGCAGGCTACGAGCAGTACTTC.

This chain connects TRBV30 to TRBJ2-7; D may be TRBD1 or TRBD2 (5 bases each). Trimming left V 3 bases short and J 7 bases short, with 22 bases between. Germline CDR1 is GTSNPN and CDR2 is SVGIG (reference sequence). CDR3 length equals 15 residues. The CDR3, as DNA: TGTGCCTGGAGGGGACCGGGTGGGCGCCCGACGGAGCAGTACTTC. Translation gives CAWRGPGGRPTEQYF.

The chain joins TRBV25-1 to TRBJ1-4; D may be TRBD1 (6 bases). This CDR3 comprises 14 residues. Germline loops: CDR1 MGHDK, CDR2 SYGVNS. The V end was cut by 5 bases, the J end by 3 bases, with 10 bases between. The CDR3 loop reads CASSRGGSNEKLFF. CDR3 DNA sequence: TGTGCCAGCAGTCGAGGGGGGTCTAATGAAAAACTGTTTTTT.

V is TRBV5-1 and J is TRBJ1-2; 7 bases align to TRBD1. Per germline, CDR1 SGHRS and CDR2 YFSETQ. The length of the CDR3 is 15 residues. The V gene end was trimmed by 0 bases and the J gene end by 2 bases; junction bases not matched to a gene: 4. As DNA, the CDR3 is TGCGCCAGCAGCTTGGCGGGGGGACAGAACTATGGCTACACCTTC. It is translated as CASSLAGGQNYGYTF. The full variable domain, rest sourced from reference TRBV5-1 and TRBJ1-2, is KAGVTQTPRYLIKTRGQQVTLSCSPISGHRSVSWYQQTPGQGLQFLFEYFSETQRNKGNFPGRFSGRQFSNSRSEMNVSTLELGDSALYLCASSLAGGQNYGYTFGSGTRLTVV.

In nucleotides, the CDR3 is TGTGCCAGCAGCTTGTTAAGCGGACCACGCACAGATACGCAGTATTTT. Translated: CASSLLSGPRTDTQYF. J is TRBJ2-3 and V is TRBV5-6; perhaps TRBD2 as D (5 bases). Germline CDR1 is SGHDT and CDR2 is YYEEEE. V was pared by 1 base and J by 1 base, with 13 bases between. The CDR3 loop spans 16 amino acids.

The chain couples TRBV10-3 to TRBJ2-4; the match to TRBD1 covers 9 bases. V was clipped by 4 bases and J by 8 bases; unmatched bases: 3. CDR1 and CDR2 from the germline V gene are ENHRY and SYGVKD. The CDR3 sequence is 13 residues long. This chain's CDR3 is CAISARTGDIQYF. CDR3 coding DNA: TGTGCCATCAGTGCGCGGACAGGGGACATTCAGTACTTC.

The chain carries TRBV18 and TRBJ1-1, with 7 bases fitting TRBD1. Germline V gene sequence: CDR1 KGHSH, CDR2 LQKENI. CDR3 length: 16 residues. V lost 4 bases, J lost 0 bases, and 8 bases stayed unmatched. The CDR3 nucleotides read TGTGCCAGCTCACTTGGACAGGTCTTTATGAACACTGAAGCTTTCTTT. Its protein is CASSLGQVFMNTEAFF.

The chain links TRBV27 to TRBJ2-7; 7 nucleotides align to TRBD1. V lost 3 bases, J lost 2 bases, and 7 bases stayed unmatched. The CDR3 has 15 residues. Germline loops: CDR1 MNHEY, CDR2 SMNVEV (reference sequence). The CDR3 sequence: CASSLAGTVAYEQYF. CDR3 nucleotide sequence: TGTGCCAGCAGTTTGGCCGGGACAGTAGCCTACGAGCAGTACTTC.

The chain is built from TRBV5-1 and TRBJ1-1; D is perhaps TRBD1 (6 bases). The CDR3 length is 13 residues. V was clipped by 0 bases and J by 9 bases, with 12 bases between them. Germline CDR1 and CDR2: SGHRS and YFSETQ. CDR3 sequence: CASSLGQESKAFF. The CDR3 nucleotides are TGCGCCAGCAGCTTGGGACAGGAGTCAAAAGCTTTCTTT.

The V and J genes are TRBV12-5 and TRBJ2-3, with TRBD1 identical over 9 bases. This CDR3 is built from 14 residues. V trimming: 3 bases; J trimming: 3 bases; junction bases outside the gene matches: 1. Germline-derived CDR1 and CDR2 are LGHNT and FRNRAP. The CDR3 nucleotides read TGTGCTAGTGGTTTTGACAGGGGGACAGATACGCAGTATTTT. This gives the protein CASGFDRGTDTQYF.

J is TRBJ2-7 and V is TRBV28; TRBD1 is a possible D gene (5 bases). Germline V gene sequence: CDR1 MDHEN, CDR2 SYDVKM. V shed 5 bases and J shed 4 bases, with 21 bases lying between them. This CDR3 is built from 16 residues. In nucleotides, the CDR3 is TGTGCCAGCAGTACTCAGGGTCAAGGGCGACCTTACGAGCAGTACTTC. It encodes CASSTQGQGRPYEQYF.

V is TRBV19 and J is TRBJ1-5; possible D gene TRBD1, 5 bases. The CDR3 extends over 15 amino acids. V was cut by 5 bases and J by 3 bases, with 14 bases left in between. CDR1 and CDR2 from the germline V gene are LNHDA and SQIVND (reference sequence). For the CDR3, the DNA is TGTGCCAGTAGTGGCTCGGGGCAGTTCAATCAGCCCCAGCATTTT. This translates into CASSGSGQFNQPQHF.

The V gene is TRBV11-2, the J gene TRBJ2-7, with no clear D. Germline-derived CDR1 and CDR2 are SGHAT and FQNNGV. The CDR3 runs to 14 residues. V was pared by 1 base and J by 6 bases, with 13 bases between. CDR3 in DNA: TGTGCCAGCAGCTTAGGTTTAAGCCCCAGCGAGCAGTACTTC. Translation gives CASSLGLSPSEQYF.